The following is a T cell receptor (beta chain) sequence with its context. The antigen remains undetermined. The entry originates in a study of T cells in tuberculosis. Study-wide context: PBMC were archived before or within 7 days of starting treatment. Overall study findings and caveats: Classification accuracy was about 90% (AUROC around 0.9) with the GMM-specific repertoire.

The repertoire was sequenced with immunoSEQ multiplex PCR; TCRdb's copy has only in-frame clones and lacks some. Seen here are some 30,000 clones, 70% to 90% observed once, and the top ten hold 5.4%. CDR3 size: 14 residues. Germline CDR1 reads SGHTA; CDR2 reads FQGNSA. V dropped 4 bases and J dropped 2; count of bases not matched to a gene: 2. Time point of the sample: new active TB diagnosis, blood taken before or within 7 days of starting treatment. Each donor contributed about 100,000 T cells on average, unsorted. This specimen consisted of PBMCs, obtained at tuberculosis diagnosis. The clonotype comes from an adult with tuberculosis. The V and J genes are TRBV7-2 and TRBJ1-2; 9 nucleotides align to TRBD1. CDR3 sequence: CASSSGTGNYGYTF. For the CDR3, the DNA is TGTGCCAGCAGCTCCGGGACAGGGAACTATGGCTACACCTTC.